The clone carrying this TCR beta chain came up once. This CDR3 region has 11 residues. The germline gives CDR1 LGHNT, CDR2 FRNRAP. The ends were cut back, 1 base at V and 9 bases at J, with 4 bases in the middle. Adults between about 18 and 95 years of age took part from fewer than 30 US areas. This sample is drawn from a study of blood T cell repertoires in COVID-19. Study details: Nucleic acid was either cDNA or gDNA, and it came from T cells, B-cell-depleted T cells, or PBMCs.

Per the study methods: Amplification from reference gene primers served as the basis for estimated nucleated cell counts. Some clones are missing from TCRdb's copy, which holds only in-frame ones; the method was immunoSEQ multiplex PCR. The DNA gave D and trimming, while V, J and clone size come from that table. The sample holds about 160,000 clones; more than 70% are singletons and the top ten take around 6%. The chain has TRBV12-5 and TRBJ2-1; D unresolved. The TCR sequence derives from a man in his forties who had recovered from COVID-19. Sequencing input: PBMCs or T cells enriched from blood (not recorded which). CDR3 residues: CASGLAREQFF. As DNA, the CDR3 is TGTGCTAGTGGTTTGGCTCGTGAGCAGTTCTTC.